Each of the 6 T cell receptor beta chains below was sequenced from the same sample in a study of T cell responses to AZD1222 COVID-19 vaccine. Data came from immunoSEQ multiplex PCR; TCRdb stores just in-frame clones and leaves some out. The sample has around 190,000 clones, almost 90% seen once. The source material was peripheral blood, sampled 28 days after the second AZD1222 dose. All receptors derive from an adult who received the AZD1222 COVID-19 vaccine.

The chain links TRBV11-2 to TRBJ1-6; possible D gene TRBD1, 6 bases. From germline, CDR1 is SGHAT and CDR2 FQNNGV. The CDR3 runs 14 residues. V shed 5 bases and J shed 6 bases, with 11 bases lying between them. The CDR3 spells CASSRGTINSPLHF. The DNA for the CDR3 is TGTGCCAGCAGCCGCGGGACAATTAATTCACCCCTCCACTTT.

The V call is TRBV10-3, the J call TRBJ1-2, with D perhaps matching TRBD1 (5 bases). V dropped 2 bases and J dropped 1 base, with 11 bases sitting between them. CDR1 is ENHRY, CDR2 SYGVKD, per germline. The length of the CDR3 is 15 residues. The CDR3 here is CAISEPQTDNYGYTF. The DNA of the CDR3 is TGTGCCATCAGTGAGCCGCAGACAGATAACTATGGCTACACCTTC.

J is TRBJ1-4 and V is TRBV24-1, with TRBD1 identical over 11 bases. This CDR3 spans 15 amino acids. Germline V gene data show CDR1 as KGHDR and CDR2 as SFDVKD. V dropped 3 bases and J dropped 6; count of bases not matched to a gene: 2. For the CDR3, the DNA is TGTGCCACCAGTGATGGGGGACAGGGGGATGAAAAACTGTTTTTT. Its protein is CATSDGGQGDEKLFF.

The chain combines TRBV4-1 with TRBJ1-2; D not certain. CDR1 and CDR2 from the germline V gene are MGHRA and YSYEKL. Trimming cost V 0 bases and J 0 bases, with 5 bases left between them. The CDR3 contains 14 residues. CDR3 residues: CASSQDSTNYGYTF. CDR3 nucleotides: TGCGCCAGCAGCCAAGACAGTACTAACTATGGCTACACCTTC.

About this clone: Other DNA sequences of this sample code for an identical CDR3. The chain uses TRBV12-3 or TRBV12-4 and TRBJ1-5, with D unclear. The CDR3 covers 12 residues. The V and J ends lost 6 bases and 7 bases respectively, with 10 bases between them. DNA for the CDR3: TGTGCCAGCAGCTTCGGACGGCAGCCCCAGCATTTT. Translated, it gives CASSFGRQPQHF.

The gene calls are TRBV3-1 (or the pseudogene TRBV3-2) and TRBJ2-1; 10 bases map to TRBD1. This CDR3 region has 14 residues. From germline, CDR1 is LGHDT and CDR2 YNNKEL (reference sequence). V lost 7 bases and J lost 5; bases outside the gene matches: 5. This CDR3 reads CASTRQGADNEQFF. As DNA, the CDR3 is TGTGCCAGCACTAGACAGGGGGCGGACAATGAGCAGTTCTTC.